The clone carrying this T cell receptor beta chain was seen only once. What it binds is not known. The study ran its PCR with 60 Vbeta and 13 Jbeta primers. Sequencing was performed with immunoSEQ multiplex PCR; in TCRdb, only in-frame clones are kept and a portion is missing. The sample lists fewer than 85,000 clones, 75% to 80% occurring once. The sample belongs to a study of cytomegalovirus exposure and HLA in healthy donors. Study-level findings and limits: It was likely that a cluster of highly shared sequence variants was a sequencing artifact. Researchers had no immune exposure information except CMV serostatus available.

V gave up 6 bases and J gave up 7 bases; unmatched junction bases: 4. Per germline, CDR1 MNHNS and CDR2 SASEGT. The CDR3 runs to 12 residues. The rearrangement links TRBV6-1 to TRBJ1-1, with TRBD1 matching 8 bases. Source material: PBMCs. This TCR came from a middle-aged man in good health and CMV-seronegative. DNA for the CDR3: TGTGCCAGCAGCCCCACAGGGGGTGAAGCTTTCTTT. It encodes CASSPTGGEAFF.